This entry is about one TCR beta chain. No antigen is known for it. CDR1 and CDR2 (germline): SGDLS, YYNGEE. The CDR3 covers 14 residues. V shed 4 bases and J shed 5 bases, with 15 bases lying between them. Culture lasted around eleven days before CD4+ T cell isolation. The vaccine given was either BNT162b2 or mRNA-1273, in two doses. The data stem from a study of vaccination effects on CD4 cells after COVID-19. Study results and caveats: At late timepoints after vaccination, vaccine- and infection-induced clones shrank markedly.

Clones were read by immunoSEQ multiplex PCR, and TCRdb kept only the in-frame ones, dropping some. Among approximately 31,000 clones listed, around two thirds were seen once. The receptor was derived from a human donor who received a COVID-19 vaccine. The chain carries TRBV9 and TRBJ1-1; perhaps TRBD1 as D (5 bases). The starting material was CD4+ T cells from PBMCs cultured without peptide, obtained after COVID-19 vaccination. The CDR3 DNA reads TGTGCCAGCAGCTCCCCGGGGGTTCGGACTGAAGCTTTCTTT. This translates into CASSSPGVRTEAFF.